A selection of T cell receptor beta chains follows, all from one sample in a study of OX40 agonist ivuxolimab in advanced cancers. Produced via immunoSEQ multiplex PCR; TCRdb's table is partial and in-frame only. The sample shows approximately 52,000 clones, 86% of them seen only once. Sequencing was performed on CD4+ or CD8+ T cells sorted from blood, taken in a trial of the OX40 agonist ivuxolimab. These receptors were obtained from an adult with an advanced solid tumor such as melanoma, head and neck, liver or kidney cancer. CDR3s leave out the opening cysteine and the closing phenylalanine or tryptophan. Fields, in order: D gene, V gene, J gene, CDR3 protein. A D gene is named only where the DNA matches it firmly.

NA	TRBV19	TRBJ2-1	ASSTFGGPNNEQF
NA	TRBV27	TRBJ2-3	ASSGFQSTDTQY
NA	TRBV9	TRBJ1-2	ASSETGLGYT
NA	TRBV25-1	TRBJ1-1	ASRGGTEAF
NA	TRBV5-6	TRBJ1-3	ASSLSGFSGNTIY
TRBD1	TRBV19	TRBJ1-3	ASAQGGENTIY
NA	TRBV4-2	TRBJ1-3	ASSQEIRDTRNTIY
NA	TRBV15	TRBJ2-7	ATSRLETASYEQY
NA	TRBV6-6	TRBJ1-4	ASSSGMGANEKLF
NA	TRBV11-3	TRBJ2-3	ASSSGFTDTQY
NA	TRBV5-1	TRBJ2-7	ASSPEGTYEQY
NA	TRBV6-6	TRBJ1-1	ASYPGRDTEAF
NA	TRBV19	TRBJ1-5	ASSDYRVSNQAQH
NA	TRBV4-3	TRBJ1-1	ASSQDMAGNTEAF
NA	TRBV19	TRBJ2-7	ASSLRGTSEGQY
NA	TRBV19	TRBJ2-7	ASYSPSSYEQY
NA	TRBV6-5	TRBJ1-1	ASIQPPEAF
TRBD1	TRBV13	TRBJ2-7	ASSPSGTGKFSSYEQY
NA	TRBV7-9	TRBJ2-7	ASSLDGGSYEQY
NA	TRBV6-5	TRBJ1-2	ASSYGNYGYT
TRBD1	TRBV9	TRBJ2-2	ASSVVVGPGGGWTGELF
NA	TRBV15	TRBJ1-1	ATSRLRGFNTEAF
TRBD2	TRBV6-6	TRBJ2-7	ATRGGLGTYEQY
NA	TRBV29-1	TRBJ1-4	SVEDEGEGGAYEKLF
NA	TRBV5-6	TRBJ1-1	ASSLEGFRGTEAF
NA	TRBV7-9	TRBJ2-7	ASSLRVYEQY
TRBD1	TRBV6-5	TRBJ1-2	ASSTGQGAGGYT
NA	TRBV2	TRBJ2-5	ASTGSGGFQETQY
NA	TRBV7-9	TRBJ1-1	ASSLKGEGEAF
NA	TRBV27	TRBJ1-1	ASSPTQEGVGAF
NA	TRBV4-1	TRBJ1-1	ASSQDQEGFPEAF
NA	TRBV7-9	TRBJ2-1	ASSRADEQF
TRBD1	TRBV28	TRBJ2-7	ASSLWSWTGTGGEQY
NA	TRBV27	TRBJ2-7	ASTSRGHEQY
TRBD2	TRBV28	TRBJ2-1	ASSPSRLAGYNEQF
NA	TRBV7-9	TRBJ2-3	ASSVRDTLWY
TRBD1	TRBV6-5	TRBJ2-5	ASSLTGGVETQY
TRBD2	TRBV27	TRBJ2-7	ASSAASGSSYEQY
NA	TRBV4-1	TRBJ1-3	ASSQQGTSGNTIY
NA	TRBV20-1	TRBJ1-2	SARPTYGYT
NA	TRBV28	TRBJ2-5	ASSLDGGPGETQY
NA	TRBV7-9	TRBJ1-1	ASSSFVTNTEAF
TRBD1	TRBV9	TRBJ2-7	ASSARDSVNEQY
NA	TRBV5-4	TRBJ1-2	ASSSDEDYGYT
NA	TRBV19	TRBJ1-5	ASSIRNQPQH
NA	TRBV6-5	TRBJ1-2	ASSTGTNYGYT
TRBD1	TRBV4-3	TRBJ1-5	ASSQDWGQYQPQH
NA	TRBV7-6	TRBJ1-5	ASSLVNGRGSGNQPQH
TRBD1	TRBV5-5	TRBJ1-2	ASSLDLQGTFYGYT
TRBD1	TRBV7-8	TRBJ1-2	ASSYDRVYGYT